This T cell receptor beta chain originates from a study of response to subunit inactivated influenza vaccine. General study findings and limits: New T cells are recruited in small numbers by each seasonal influenza vaccination, according to the authors' suggestion.

This clonotype was counted a few times. The antigen is not known. The CDR3 contains 18 residues. The trim removed 7 bases at V and 4 bases at J, leaving 10 bases unmatched. TCRdb fed the RT-PCR reads into MiXCR, producing one record per CDR3 protein. This repertoire shows 450,000 to 600,000 distinct CDR3 sequences, approximately 6.9% found once; its top ten account for around 14%. The clonotype was recovered from a man between 45 and 75 years old who received an inactivated influenza vaccine. The sample consisted of PBMCs from blood, taken 23 months after vaccination. The chain links TRBV12-3 or TRBV12-4 to TRBJ2-1; 16 bases are a match to TRBD2. The CDR3 nucleotides are TGTGCCAGCATTCCCGGGACTAGCGGGGGGGGCAGGTACAATGAGCAGTTCTTC. Amino acid sequence: CASIPGTSGGGRYNEQFF.